A single count supports the clone carrying this TCR beta chain. The antigen is unknown. This specimen belongs to a study of graft-versus-host responses after intestinal transplantation. Study information: Every one of the recipients received anti-thymocyte globulin induction and afterwards took tacrolimus and steroids for roughly three years.

The CDR3 runs to 15 residues. TCRdb keeps only in-frame clones here, not all; method: immunoSEQ multiplex PCR. The repertoire consists of fewer than 85,000 clones, with 84% occurring once and the leading ten covering about 0.4%. Findings and caveats of the study: Early after transplant, HvG declines were associated with peak levels of circulating GvH clones.

V and J are TRBV21-1 and TRBJ1-5. TRBV21-1 is described as a pseudogene. The source material was unstimulated CD4+ T cells sorted from spleen or lymph node cells, sampled before transplant. The origin of this receptor is a human donor who was the organ donor for an intestinal transplant. This chain's CDR3 is CASSNPDGSNQPQHF. In nucleotides, the CDR3 is TGTGCCAGCAGCAATCCAGACGGGAGCAATCAGCCCCAGCATTTT.